The next 18 T cell receptor beta chains were all read from a single sample in a study of a mutant IDH1 vaccine in newly diagnosed glioma. The time point here: week 11, during vaccination. Vaccination comprised doses that each held 300 ug of mutant IDH1 20-mer peptide, plus topical imiquimod. Generated by immunoSEQ multiplex PCR, the TCRdb table keeps only in-frame clones and is missing some. This sample carries about 36,000 clones, under 90% of them seen once, and the ten largest clones take about 15%. These receptors have no known antigen. Here the sequenced sample was peripheral blood mononuclear cells (PBMCs), taken from a glioma patient whose treatment included an IDH1 peptide vaccine. These receptors were collected from a woman in her twenties or thirties with glioma. Some clones in this sample may be carry-over from other donors' samples.

The V and J genes are TRBV28 and TRBJ1-4; 7 nucleotides align to TRBD1. This CDR3 is 14 amino acids long. Germline CDR1 reads MDHEN; CDR2 reads SYDVKM. Trimming removed 6 bases from V and 4 bases from J; junction bases left unmatched: 5. The CDR3 nucleotides read TGTGCCAGCAGCGCGACAGGGAATAATGAAAAACTGTTTTTT. This codes for CASSATGNNEKLFF.

V is TRBV9 and J is TRBJ2-3, with a possible D match to TRBD2 (6 bases). Per the germline V gene, CDR1 is SGDLS and CDR2 is YYNGEE. This CDR3 spans 17 amino acids. V was trimmed by 4 bases and J by 2 bases, leaving 20 bases between them. CDR3 residues: CASSSPRRVGLTDTQYF. The CDR3 DNA follows: TGTGCCAGCAGCTCCCCTAGGAGGGTGGGCCTCACAGATACGCAGTATTTT.

The chain links TRBV2 to TRBJ1-2; D gene uncertain. Trimming removed 8 bases at V and 7 bases at J, with 14 bases between. The V gene's germline CDR1 is SNHLY and CDR2 FYNNEI. The CDR3 covers 12 residues. The CDR3 DNA sequence: TGTGCCAGCCCCGCAGGTCGGGGTGGCTACACCTTC. Protein: CASPAGRGGYTF.

This clone was detected once. The V call is TRBV6-5, the J call TRBJ2-7, with TRBD2 identical over 10 bases. The CDR3 length is 16 residues. Germline values: CDR1 MNHEY, CDR2 SVGAGI. After removal of 4 bases from V and 3 bases from J, the junction contained 9 bases not matched to a gene. CDR3 bases: TGTGCCAGCAGTTCATACTCGGAGCGGGAGGGCTACGAGCAGTACTTC. Its protein product is CASSSYSEREGYEQYF.

This sequence joins TRBV27 and TRBJ2-1, with TRBD1 identical over 9 bases. The CDR3 is 16 residues long. The germline V gene encodes CDR1 MNHEY and CDR2 SMNVEV (reference sequence). With 7 bases clipped from V and 5 bases from J, the junction kept 12 bases outside the gene matches. Here the CDR3 reads CASTLEGTGSHNEQFF. CDR3 sequence (DNA): TGTGCCAGCACACTGGAGGGGACAGGGTCCCACAATGAGCAGTTCTTC.

The CDR3 DNA reads TGTGCCAGCAGCCGGGACCGCGACGAGCAGTACTTC. It specifies CASSRDRDEQYF. The gene calls are TRBV9 and TRBJ2-7; the D gene could be TRBD1 or TRBD2 (5 bases each). The length of the CDR3 is 12 residues. Trimming stripped 4 bases from V and 5 bases from J, with 10 bases between. Per the germline V gene, CDR1 is SGDLS and CDR2 is YYNGEE.

V and J are TRBV2 and TRBJ2-7; the match to TRBD1 covers 9 bases. V lost 3 bases to trimming and J lost 2 bases; unmatched junction nucleotides: 2. The CDR3 spans 14 residues. The germline gives CDR1 SNHLY, CDR2 FYNNEI. CDR3 DNA: TGTGCCAGCAGTGATGGGGACAGGGCCTACGAGCAGTACTTC. This codes for CASSDGDRAYEQYF.

The rearrangement links TRBV10-2 to TRBJ2-1; D call uncertain. In germline, CDR1 is WSHSY, CDR2 SAAADI. V was shortened by 3 bases and J by 6 bases, with 15 bases between the two germline ends. The CDR3 runs 15 residues. The DNA of the CDR3 is TGCGCCAGCAGTGATGGGCCCAGGACCAGCAATGAGCAGTTCTTC. This sequence encodes CASSDGPRTSNEQFF.

The rearrangement joins TRBV6-6 to TRBJ1-4; D is unclear. The CDR3 consists of 13 residues. V was pared by 2 bases and J by 6 bases, with 7 bases between. Germline CDR1 MNHNY, CDR2 SVGAGI (reference sequence). The CDR3 loop reads CASSYQEDEKLFF. The CDR3 nucleotides are TGTGCCAGCAGTTACCAGGAGGATGAAAAACTGTTTTTT.

The chain couples TRBV10-3 to TRBJ2-7; 10 nucleotides line up with TRBD1. In germline, CDR1 is ENHRY, CDR2 SYGVKD. This CDR3 has 14 residues. Trimming removed 5 bases from V and 4 bases from J; junction bases left unmatched: 5. Written as DNA, the CDR3 is TGTGCCATCAGTCCGGGACAGGGGACGTACGAGCAGTACTTC. This gives the protein CAISPGQGTYEQYF.

The chain joins TRBV5-1 to TRBJ1-3; 10 bases match TRBD1. V shed 4 bases, J shed 4 bases, and the junction held 5 bases outside the gene matches. The length of the CDR3 is 15 residues. Germline V lookup: CDR1 SGHRS, CDR2 YFSETQ. CDR3 sequence (DNA): TGCGCCAGCAGCCCGACAGGGGGCGAGGGAAACACCATATATTTT. Amino acid sequence: CASSPTGGEGNTIYF.

V and J are TRBV19 and TRBJ1-4; 8 bases fit TRBD1. Trimming at V came to 3 bases and at J to 0 bases, leaving 6 bases not matched to a gene. Germline V lookup: CDR1 LNHDA, CDR2 SQIVND (reference sequence). This CDR3 is built from 17 residues. The DNA of the CDR3 is TGTGCCAGTAGTATGGGGACAGGTCCACCAACTAATGAAAAACTGTTTTTT. Translation gives CASSMGTGPPTNEKLFF.

In its sample, this clone was seen once. This chain connects TRBV7-9 to TRBJ1-1; 7 bases are shared with TRBD1. Germline-derived CDR1 and CDR2 are SEHNR and FQNEAQ (reference sequence). Trimming at V came to 1 base and at J to 3 bases, leaving 2 bases not matched to a gene. This CDR3 comprises 14 residues. CDR3 coding DNA: TGTGCCAGCAGCTTAGGCAGGGGGGACACTGAAGCTTTCTTT. It encodes CASSLGRGDTEAFF.

The V gene is TRBV4-2, the J gene TRBJ1-1; tentatively, D is TRBD1 (5 bases). This CDR3 is built from 17 residues. V was trimmed by 6 bases and J by 4 bases, leaving 24 bases between them. Germline V lookup: CDR1 LGHNA, CDR2 YNFKEQ. The CDR3 here is CASRRSGTVEFSTEAFF. CDR3 nucleotide sequence: TGTGCCAGCAGGAGATCCGGGACTGTTGAGTTCAGCACTGAAGCTTTCTTT.

This clone showed up just once. The chain uses TRBV27 and TRBJ2-7; D is uncertain. Trimming took off 6 bases at V and 5 bases at J, with 11 bases between the two ends. Germline V lookup: CDR1 MNHEY, CDR2 SMNVEV (reference sequence). This CDR3 has 12 amino acids. The CDR3 is CASSPTQHEQYF. In DNA form, the CDR3 reads TGTGCCAGCAGCCCCACTCAACACGAGCAGTACTTC.

V gene TRBV10-2 combines with J gene TRBJ2-1; D gene ambiguous. The CDR3 loop spans 11 amino acids. Between the trimmed V and J ends, which lost 7 bases and 5 bases, there was a span of 6 bases. CDR1 WSHSY and CDR2 SAAADI come from the germline V gene. CDR3 loop: CASTLDNEQFF. The CDR3 DNA reads as TGCGCCAGCACTCTAGACAATGAGCAGTTCTTC.

The chain combines TRBV6-5 with TRBJ1-2, with 7 positions matching TRBD1. There are 15 residues in the CDR3. The ends lost 6 bases at V and 7 bases at J; junction bases unmatched: 14. Per germline, CDR1 MNHEY and CDR2 SVGAGI. CDR3 sequence reads: CASSPDRVLRGGYTF. CDR3 bases: TGTGCCAGCAGCCCCGACAGGGTCCTACGTGGTGGCTACACCTTC.

This rearrangement joins TRBV7-2 to TRBJ2-6, with unresolved D. CDR3 length equals 18 residues. Between the trimmed V and J ends, which lost 5 bases and 5 bases, there was a span of 22 bases. Per germline, CDR1 SGHTA and CDR2 FQGNSA. In nucleotides, the CDR3 is TGTGCCAGCAGCAGCGACGGCAGACGACAAAGTCGGGCCAACGTCCTGACTTTC. This translates into CASSSDGRRQSRANVLTF.